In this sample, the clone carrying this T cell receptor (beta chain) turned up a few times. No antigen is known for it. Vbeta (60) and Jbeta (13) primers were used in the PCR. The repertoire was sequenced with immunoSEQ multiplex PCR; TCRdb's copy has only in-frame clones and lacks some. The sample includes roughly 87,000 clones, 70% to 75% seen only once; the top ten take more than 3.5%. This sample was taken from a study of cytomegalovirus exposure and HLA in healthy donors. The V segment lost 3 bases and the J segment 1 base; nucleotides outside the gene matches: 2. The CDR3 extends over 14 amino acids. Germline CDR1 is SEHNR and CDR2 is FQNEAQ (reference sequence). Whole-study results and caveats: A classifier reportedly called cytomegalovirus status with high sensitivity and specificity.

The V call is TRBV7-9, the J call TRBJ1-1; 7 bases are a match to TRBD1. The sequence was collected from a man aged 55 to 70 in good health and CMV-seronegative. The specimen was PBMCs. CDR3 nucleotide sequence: TGTGCCAGCAGCTTGGGACAGAGGAACACTGAAGCTTTCTTT. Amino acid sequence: CASSLGQRNTEAFF.